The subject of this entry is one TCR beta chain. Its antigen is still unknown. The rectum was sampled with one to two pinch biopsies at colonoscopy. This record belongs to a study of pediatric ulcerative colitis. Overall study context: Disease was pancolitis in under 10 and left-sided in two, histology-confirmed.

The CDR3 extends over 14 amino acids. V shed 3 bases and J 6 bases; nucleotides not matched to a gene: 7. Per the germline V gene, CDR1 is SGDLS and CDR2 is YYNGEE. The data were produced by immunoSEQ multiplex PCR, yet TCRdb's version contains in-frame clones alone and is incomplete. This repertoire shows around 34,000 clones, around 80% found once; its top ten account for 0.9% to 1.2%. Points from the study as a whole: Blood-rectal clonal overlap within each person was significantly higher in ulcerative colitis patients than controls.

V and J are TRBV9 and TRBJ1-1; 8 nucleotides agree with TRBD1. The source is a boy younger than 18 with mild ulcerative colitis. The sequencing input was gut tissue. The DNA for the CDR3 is TGTGCCAGCAGCGGAGGGCAGGGGGCCGCTGAAGCTTTCTTT. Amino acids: CASSGGQGAAEAFF.